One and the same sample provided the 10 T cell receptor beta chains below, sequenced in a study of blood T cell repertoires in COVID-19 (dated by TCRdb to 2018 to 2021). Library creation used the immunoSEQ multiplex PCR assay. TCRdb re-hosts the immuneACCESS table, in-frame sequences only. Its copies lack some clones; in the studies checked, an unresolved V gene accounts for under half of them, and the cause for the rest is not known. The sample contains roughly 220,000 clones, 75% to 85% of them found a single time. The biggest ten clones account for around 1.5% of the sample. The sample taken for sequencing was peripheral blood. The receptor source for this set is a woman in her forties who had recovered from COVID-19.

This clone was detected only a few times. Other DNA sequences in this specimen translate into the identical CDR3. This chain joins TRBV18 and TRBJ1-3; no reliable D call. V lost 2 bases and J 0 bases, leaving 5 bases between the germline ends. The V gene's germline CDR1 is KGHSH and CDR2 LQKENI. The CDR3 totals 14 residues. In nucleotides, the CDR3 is TGTGCCAGCTCACCATCAGTCTCTGGAAACACCATATATTTT. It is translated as CASSPSVSGNTIYF.

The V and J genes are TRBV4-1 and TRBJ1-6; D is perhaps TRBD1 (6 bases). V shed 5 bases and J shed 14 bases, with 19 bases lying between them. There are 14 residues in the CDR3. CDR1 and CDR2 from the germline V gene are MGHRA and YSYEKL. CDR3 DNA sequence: TGCGCCAGCAGCTACATGACAGGCGACTCGGCCCTCCACTTT. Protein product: CASSYMTGDSALHF.

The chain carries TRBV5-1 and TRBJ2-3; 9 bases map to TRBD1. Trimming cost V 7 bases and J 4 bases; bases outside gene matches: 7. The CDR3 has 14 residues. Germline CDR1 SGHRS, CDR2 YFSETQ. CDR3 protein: CASHSGQGPDTQYF. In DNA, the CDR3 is TGCGCCAGCCATTCGGGACAGGGCCCAGATACGCAGTATTTT.

CDR3 in amino acids: CASSFTGVNEQFF. CDR3 bases: TGCGCCAGCAGCTTCACAGGGGTCAATGAGCAGTTCTTC. The rearrangement links TRBV5-1 to TRBJ2-1; 7 bases align to TRBD1. The CDR3 is 13 amino acids. The junction had 2 bases not matched to a gene; V was cut back by 2 bases and J by 6 bases. Germline CDR1 reads SGHRS; CDR2 reads YFSETQ.

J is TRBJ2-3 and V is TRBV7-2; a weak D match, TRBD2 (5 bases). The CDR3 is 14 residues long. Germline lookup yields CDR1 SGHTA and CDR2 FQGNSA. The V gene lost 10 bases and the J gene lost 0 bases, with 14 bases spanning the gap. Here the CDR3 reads CATSKRPSTDTQYF. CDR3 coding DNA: TGTGCCACCTCCAAGCGGCCTAGCACAGATACGCAGTATTTT.

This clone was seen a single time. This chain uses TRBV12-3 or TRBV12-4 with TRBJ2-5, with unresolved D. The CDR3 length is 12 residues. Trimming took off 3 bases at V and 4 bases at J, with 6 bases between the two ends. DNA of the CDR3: TGTGCCAGCAGTTTTAGCACAGAGACCCAGTACTTC. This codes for CASSFSTETQYF.

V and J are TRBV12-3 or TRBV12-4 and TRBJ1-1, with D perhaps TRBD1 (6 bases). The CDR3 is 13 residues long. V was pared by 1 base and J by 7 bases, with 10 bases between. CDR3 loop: CASSLGGPLEAFF. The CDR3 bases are TGTGCCAGCAGTTTAGGGGGGCCGCTTGAAGCTTTCTTT.

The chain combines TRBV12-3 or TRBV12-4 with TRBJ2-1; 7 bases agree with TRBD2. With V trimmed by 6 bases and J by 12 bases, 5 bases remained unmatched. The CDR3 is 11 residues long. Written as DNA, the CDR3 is TGTGCCAGCAGCAACGGACTAGGGCAGTTCTTC. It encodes CASSNGLGQFF.

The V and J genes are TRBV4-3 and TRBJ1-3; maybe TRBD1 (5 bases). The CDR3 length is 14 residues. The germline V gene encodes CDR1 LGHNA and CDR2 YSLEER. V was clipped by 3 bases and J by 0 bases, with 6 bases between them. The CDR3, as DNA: TGCGCCAGCAGCCAGGGGCGCTCTGGAAACACCATATATTTT. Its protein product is CASSQGRSGNTIYF.

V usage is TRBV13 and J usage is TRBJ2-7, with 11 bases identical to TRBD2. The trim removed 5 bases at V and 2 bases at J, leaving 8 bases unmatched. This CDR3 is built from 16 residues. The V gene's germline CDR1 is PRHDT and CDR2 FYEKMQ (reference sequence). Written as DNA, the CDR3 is TGTGCCAGCAGCCCCGGCGGGACTAGCGGAACCTACGAGCAGTACTTC. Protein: CASSPGGTSGTYEQYF. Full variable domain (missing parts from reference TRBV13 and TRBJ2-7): AAGVIQSPRHLIKEKRETATLKCYPIPRHDTVYWYQQGPGQDPQFLISFYEKMQSDKGSIPDRFSAQQFSDYHSELNMSSLELGDSALYFCASSPGGTSGTYEQYFGPGTRLTVT.